The 17 T cell receptor beta chains listed next were all sequenced from one sample in a study of control samples from healthy donors and cancer patients. Assay: immunoSEQ multiplex PCR; the TCRdb copy retains only in-frame clones and omits some. The table has more than 100,000 clones, about 91% seen once. Sequencing was performed on blood. The receptor set was obtained from a man aged 35-49 years in good health.

In its sample, this clone was seen once. This chain joins TRBV11-2 and TRBJ2-1, with 7 bases fitting TRBD1. The germline CDR1 and CDR2 sequences are SGHAT and FQNNGV. With 7 bases clipped from V and 5 bases from J, the junction kept 11 bases outside the gene matches. The CDR3 loop spans 15 amino acids. For the CDR3, the DNA is TGTGCCAGCACCCTGGGGTCAGGGGGACACAATGAGCAGTTCTTC. This translates into CASTLGSGGHNEQFF.

The rearrangement links TRBV9 to TRBJ1-3; no clear D gene. With 1 base removed from V and 1 base from J, the gap between germline ends came to 9 bases. Per the germline V gene, CDR1 is SGDLS and CDR2 is YYNGEE. The CDR3 is 15 residues long. In nucleotides, the CDR3 is TGTGCCAGCAGCGTAAATGTAAATTCTGGAAACACCATATATTTT. The encoded protein is CASSVNVNSGNTIYF.

V gene TRBV6-6 combines with J gene TRBJ2-3, with D tentatively TRBD2 (6 bases). Germline CDR1 and CDR2: MNHNY and SVGAGI (reference sequence). The CDR3 is 15 residues long. Trimming took 7 bases from V and 1 from J, leaving 15 bases between them. The CDR3 nucleotides are TGTGCCAGCACCCAGACTAGGGCGCGCACAGATACGCAGTATTTT. Translating gives CASTQTRARTDTQYF.

The chain recombines TRBV19 with TRBJ2-3; D possibly uses TRBD1 or TRBD2 (6 bases each). The CDR3 is 14 amino acids. From germline, CDR1 is LNHDA and CDR2 SQIVND (reference sequence). V was pared by 6 bases and J by 4 bases, with 14 bases between. DNA of the CDR3: TGTGCCAGTAGACTCACAGGGAGGCCAGATACGCAGTATTTT. Amino acid sequence: CASRLTGRPDTQYF.

This chain connects TRBV7-9 to TRBJ1-3, with TRBD1 identical over 7 bases. The germline gives CDR1 SEHNR, CDR2 FQNEAQ (reference sequence). The V and J ends lost 5 bases and 2 bases, in that order; junction bases with no gene match: 3. There are 14 residues in the CDR3. The CDR3 bases are TGTGCCAGCAGCCCTCAGGGGGCTGGAAACACCATATATTTT. Amino acids: CASSPQGAGNTIYF.

This rearrangement joins TRBV3-1 (or the pseudogene TRBV3-2) to TRBJ1-4, with TRBD1 as a possible D gene (6 bases). The germline V gene encodes CDR1 LGHDT and CDR2 YNNKEL (reference sequence). Trimming left V 1 base short and J 5 bases short, with 17 bases between. The CDR3 sequence is 17 residues long. The CDR3 region is CASSQAETGVDNEKLFF. Written as DNA, the CDR3 is TGTGCCAGCAGCCAAGCCGAGACAGGAGTAGACAATGAAAAACTGTTTTTT.

J is TRBJ2-2 and V is TRBV19, with a tentative D call TRBD2 (7 bases). Germline CDR1 reads LNHDA; CDR2 reads SQIVND (reference sequence). The CDR3 runs to 15 residues. Trimming left V 3 bases short and J 5 bases short, with 13 bases between. The CDR3 is CASSIAQGGTGELFF. DNA of the CDR3: TGTGCCAGTAGTATCGCACAGGGAGGGACCGGGGAGCTGTTTTTT. The full variable domain, completed using reference TRBV19 and TRBJ2-2, is DGGITQSPKYLFRKEGQNVTLSCEQNLNHDAMYWYRQDPGQGLRLIYYSQIVNDFQKGDIAEGYSVSREKKESFPLTVTSAQKNPTAFYLCASSIAQGGTGELFFGEGSRLTVL.

The genes are TRBV9 and TRBJ2-5, with D maybe TRBD1 (5 bases). The CDR3 has 14 residues. With 0 bases removed from V and 2 bases from J, the gap between germline ends came to 8 bases. Looked up from germline, CDR1 is SGDLS and CDR2 is YYNGEE. The CDR3, as DNA: TGTGCCAGCAGCGTAGGGGGCATGCAAGAGACCCAGTACTTC. Translation gives CASSVGGMQETQYF.

This rearrangement joins TRBV2 to TRBJ2-2; 7 nucleotides match TRBD2. The V and J ends lost 7 bases and 1 base, in that order; junction bases with no gene match: 6. Per germline, CDR1 SNHLY and CDR2 FYNNEI. The CDR3 is 15 residues long. CDR3 loop: CASKISGVNTGELFF. DNA for the CDR3: TGTGCCAGCAAGATCAGCGGGGTGAACACCGGGGAGCTGTTTTTT.

This chain uses TRBV25-1 with TRBJ2-1, with 7 bases matching TRBD2. V was pared by 8 bases and J by 4 bases, with 8 bases of the junction left unmatched. Germline V gives CDR1 MGHDK, CDR2 SYGVNS. The CDR3 runs to 14 residues. The CDR3 nucleotides read TGTGCCAGCGCGACTAGCTGGAATTACAATGAGCAGTTCTTC. Residues: CASATSWNYNEQFF.

This clone was detected only once. The chain is built from TRBV18 and TRBJ1-2, with a possible D match to TRBD1 (6 bases). The CDR3 length is 15 residues. The V and J ends lost 2 bases and 8 bases respectively, with 18 bases between them. Looked up from germline, CDR1 is KGHSH and CDR2 is LQKENI. CDR3 loop: CASSPRAGAQEGYTF. For the CDR3, the DNA is TGTGCCAGCTCACCAAGGGCAGGGGCGCAGGAAGGCTACACCTTC.

The chain has TRBV24-1 and TRBJ1-5; no reliable D call. V shed 4 bases and J shed 4 bases, with 10 bases lying between them. The CDR3 sequence is 14 residues long. CDR1 is KGHDR, CDR2 SFDVKD, per germline. The CDR3: CATSDPSANQPQHF. CDR3 in DNA: TGTGCCACCAGTGACCCCTCGGCAAATCAGCCCCAGCATTTT.

This clone was seen just once. The rearrangement joins TRBV11-2 to TRBJ2-4, with D perhaps matching TRBD1 (6 bases). Trimming shortened V by 5 bases and J by 6 bases, and 14 bases separated the two germline ends. The CDR3 is made up of 14 amino acids. In germline, CDR1 is SGHAT, CDR2 FQNNGV. CDR3 loop: CASSQGPITNIQYF. The CDR3 DNA sequence: TGTGCCAGCAGCCAGGGGCCAATTACAAACATTCAGTACTTC.

This rearrangement joins TRBV29-1 to TRBJ1-4; D is unresolved. This CDR3 spans 13 amino acids. The V gene lost 6 bases and the J gene lost 6 bases, with 14 bases spanning the gap. Germline CDR1 and CDR2: SQVTM and ANQGSEA. The CDR3 bases are TGCAGCGTGACGGGAGGCGGGGATGAAAAACTGTTTTTT. Translated: CSVTGGGDEKLFF.

This clone was counted between two and nine times. This chain joins TRBV11-3 and TRBJ1-1; D call uncertain. There are 13 residues in the CDR3. CDR1 and CDR2 (germline): SGHNT, YENEEA. Trimming removed 3 bases at V and 4 bases at J, with 9 bases between. This CDR3 is CASSFARRTEAFF. CDR3 sequence (DNA): TGTGCCAGCAGCTTCGCCCGGCGCACTGAAGCTTTCTTT.

The V and J genes are TRBV19 and TRBJ1-4, with D uncertain. The CDR3 runs to 12 residues. V lost 6 bases and J lost 5, with 7 bases in between. CDR1 is LNHDA, CDR2 SQIVND, per germline (reference sequence). This CDR3 reads CASRSLNEKLFF. CDR3 sequence (DNA): TGTGCCAGTAGGAGCCTAAATGAAAAACTGTTTTTT.

Details on this clone: This sample includes further DNA sequences coding for the same CDR3. The chain carries TRBV2 and TRBJ1-1; TRBD1 matches 8 bases. V was clipped by 4 bases and J by 0 bases; unmatched bases: 4. CDR3 length: 15 amino acids. The V gene's germline CDR1 is SNHLY and CDR2 FYNNEI. In nucleotides, the CDR3 is TGTGCCAGCAGTGGGACAGGGATTCTGAACACTGAAGCTTTCTTT. This sequence encodes CASSGTGILNTEAFF.